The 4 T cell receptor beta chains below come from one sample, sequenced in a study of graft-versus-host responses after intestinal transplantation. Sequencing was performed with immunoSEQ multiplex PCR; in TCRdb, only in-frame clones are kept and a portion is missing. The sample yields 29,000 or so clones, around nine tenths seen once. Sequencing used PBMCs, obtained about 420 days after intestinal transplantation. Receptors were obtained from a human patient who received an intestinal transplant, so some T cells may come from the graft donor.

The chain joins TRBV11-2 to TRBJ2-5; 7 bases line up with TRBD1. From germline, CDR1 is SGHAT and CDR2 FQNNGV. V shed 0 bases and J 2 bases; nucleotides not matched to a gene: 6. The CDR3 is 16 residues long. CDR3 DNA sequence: TGTGCCAGCAGCTTAGATCGTAGGGGGCAGCAAGAGACCCAGTACTTC. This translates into CASSLDRRGQQETQYF.

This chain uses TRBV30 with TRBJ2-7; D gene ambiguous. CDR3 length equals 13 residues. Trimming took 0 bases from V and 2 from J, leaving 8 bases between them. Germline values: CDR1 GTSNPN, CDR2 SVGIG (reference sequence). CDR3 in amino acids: CAWSVSGAYEQYF. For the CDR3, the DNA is TGTGCCTGGAGTGTATCTGGAGCCTACGAGCAGTACTTC.

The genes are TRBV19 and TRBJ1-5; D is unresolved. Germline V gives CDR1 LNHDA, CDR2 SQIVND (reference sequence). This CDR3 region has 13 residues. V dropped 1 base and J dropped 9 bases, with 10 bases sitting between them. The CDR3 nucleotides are TGTGCCAGTAGTATAGCACCGTCTACGCCCCAGCATTTT. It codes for CASSIAPSTPQHF.

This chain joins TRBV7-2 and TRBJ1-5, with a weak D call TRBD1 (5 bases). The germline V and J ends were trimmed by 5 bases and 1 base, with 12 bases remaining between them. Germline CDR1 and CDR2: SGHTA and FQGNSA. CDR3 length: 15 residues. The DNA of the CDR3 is TGTGCCAGCAGCCGGGGCGGCGGGAGCAATCAGCCCCAGCATTTT. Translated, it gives CASSRGGGSNQPQHF. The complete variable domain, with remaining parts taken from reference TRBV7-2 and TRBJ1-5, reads GAGVSQSPSNKVTEKGKDVELRCDPISGHTALYWYRQSLGQGLEFLIYFQGNSAPDKSGLPSDRFSAERTGGSVSTLTIQRTQQEDSAVYLCASSRGGGSNQPQHFGDGTRLSIL.